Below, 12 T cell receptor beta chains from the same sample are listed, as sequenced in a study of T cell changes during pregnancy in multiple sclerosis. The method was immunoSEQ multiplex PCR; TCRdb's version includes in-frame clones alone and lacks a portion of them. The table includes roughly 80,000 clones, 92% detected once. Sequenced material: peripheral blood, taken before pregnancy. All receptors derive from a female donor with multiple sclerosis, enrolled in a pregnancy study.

Here the CDR3 DNA reads TGTGCCACGGCTAGCGGGGGACAAGAGACCCAGTACTTC. Its protein is CATASGGQETQYF. The chain is built from TRBV6-5 and TRBJ2-5; TRBD2 matches 10 bases. Trimming at V came to 10 bases and at J to 2 bases, leaving 4 bases not matched to a gene. In germline, CDR1 is MNHEY, CDR2 SVGAGI. The CDR3 extends over 13 amino acids.

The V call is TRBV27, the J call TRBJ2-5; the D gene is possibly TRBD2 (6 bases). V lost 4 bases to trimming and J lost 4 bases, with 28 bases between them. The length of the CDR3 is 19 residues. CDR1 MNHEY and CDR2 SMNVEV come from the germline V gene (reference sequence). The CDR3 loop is CASSSFPDIGGTARETQYF. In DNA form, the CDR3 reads TGTGCCAGCAGTTCTTTCCCGGACATCGGGGGAACGGCCAGAGAGACCCAGTACTTC.

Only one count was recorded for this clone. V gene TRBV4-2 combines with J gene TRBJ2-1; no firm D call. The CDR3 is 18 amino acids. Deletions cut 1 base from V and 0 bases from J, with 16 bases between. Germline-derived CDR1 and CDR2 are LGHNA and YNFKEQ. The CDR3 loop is CASSQGLVVPDSYNEQFF. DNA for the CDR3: TGTGCCAGCAGCCAAGGGTTAGTTGTCCCCGACTCCTACAATGAGCAGTTCTTC.

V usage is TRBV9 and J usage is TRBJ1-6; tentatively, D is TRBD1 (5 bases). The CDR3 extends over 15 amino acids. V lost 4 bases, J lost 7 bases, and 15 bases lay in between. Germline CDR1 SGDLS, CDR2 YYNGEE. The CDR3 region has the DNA TGTGCCAGCAGCTATGGGGGGTTAGTCAATTCACCCCTCCACTTT. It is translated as CASSYGGLVNSPLHF.

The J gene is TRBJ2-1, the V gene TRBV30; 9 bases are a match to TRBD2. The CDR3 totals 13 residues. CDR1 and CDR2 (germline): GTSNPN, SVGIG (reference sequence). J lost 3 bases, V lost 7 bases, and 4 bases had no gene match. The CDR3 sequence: CAYGAGGYNEQFF. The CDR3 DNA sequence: TGTGCCTACGGAGCGGGGGGCTACAATGAGCAGTTCTTC. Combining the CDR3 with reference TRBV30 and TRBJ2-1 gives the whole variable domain SQTIHQWPATLVQPVGSPLSLECTVEGTSNPNLYWYRQAAGRGLQLLFYSVGIGQISSEVPQNLSASRPQDRQFILSSKKLLLSDSGFYLCAYGAGGYNEQFFGPGTRLTVL.

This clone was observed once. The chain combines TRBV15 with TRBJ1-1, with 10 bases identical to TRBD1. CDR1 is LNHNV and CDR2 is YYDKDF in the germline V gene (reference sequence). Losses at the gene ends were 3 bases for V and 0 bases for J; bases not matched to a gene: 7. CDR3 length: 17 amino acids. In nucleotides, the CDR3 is TGTGCCACCAGCAGGTTTCGACAGGGGGCCATGAACACTGAAGCTTTCTTT. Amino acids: CATSRFRQGAMNTEAFF.

The CDR3 DNA reads TGTGCCAGCAGCTTAGGAGGATCGGGCACCATATATTTT. Translation gives CASSLGGSGTIYF. The chain joins TRBV11-2 to TRBJ1-3; no definite D call. Germline CDR1 is SGHAT and CDR2 is FQNNGV. V dropped 1 base and J dropped 9 bases, with 10 bases sitting between them. The CDR3 is 13 residues long.

The CDR3 DNA sequence: TGTGCTAGTGTCCCCGGGACAGGGCTTATGAACACTGAAGCTTTCTTT. This encodes CASVPGTGLMNTEAFF. The chain has TRBV12-5 and TRBJ1-1, with TRBD1 identical over 9 bases. The length of the CDR3 is 16 residues. The germline gives CDR1 LGHNT, CDR2 FRNRAP. Germline trimming cut 7 bases from V and 0 bases from J; bases unmatched to any gene: 9. Looking up the rest from reference TRBV12-5 and TRBJ1-1 gives the full variable domain: DARVTQTPRHKVTEMGQEVTMRCQPILGHNTVFWYRQTMMQGLELLAYFRNRAPLDDSGMPKDRFSAEMPDATLATLKIQPSEPRDSAVYFCASVPGTGLMNTEAFFGQGTRLTVV.

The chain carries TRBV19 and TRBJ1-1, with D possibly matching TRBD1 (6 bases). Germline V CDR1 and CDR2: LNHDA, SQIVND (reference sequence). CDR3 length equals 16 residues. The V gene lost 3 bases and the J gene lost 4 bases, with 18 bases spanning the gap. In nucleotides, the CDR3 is TGTGCCAGTAGTATTTTCTTTGGAGAAGGGGGCACTGAAGCTTTCTTT. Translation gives CASSIFFGEGGTEAFF.

The chain's CDR3 is CASSRTNYEQYF. In DNA form, the CDR3 reads TGTGCCAGCAGTCGGACTAATTACGAGCAGTACTTC. The chain couples TRBV6-5 to TRBJ2-7; tentative D call: TRBD2 (6 bases). In germline, CDR1 is MNHEY, CDR2 SVGAGI. This CDR3 has 12 amino acids. The germline V and J ends were trimmed by 5 bases and 4 bases, with 9 bases remaining between them.

CDR3 DNA: TGTGCCAGCAGCCAGGGACAGCAGAATCAGCCCCAGCATTTT. This gives the protein CASSQGQQNQPQHF. The chain carries TRBV2 and TRBJ1-5; 7 nucleotides match TRBD1. The CDR3 runs 14 residues. Germline CDR1 SNHLY, CDR2 FYNNEI. V lost 6 bases and J lost 4; bases outside the gene matches: 6.

The CDR3 loop is CASSPRTQGNQPQHF. CDR3 bases: TGTGCCAGCAGTCCGCGCACGCAGGGCAATCAGCCCCAGCATTTT. The rearrangement links TRBV6-5 to TRBJ1-5; no firm D call. CDR3 size: 15 residues. Trimming took off 5 bases at V and 2 bases at J, with 13 bases between the two ends. Per the germline V gene, CDR1 is MNHEY and CDR2 is SVGAGI.